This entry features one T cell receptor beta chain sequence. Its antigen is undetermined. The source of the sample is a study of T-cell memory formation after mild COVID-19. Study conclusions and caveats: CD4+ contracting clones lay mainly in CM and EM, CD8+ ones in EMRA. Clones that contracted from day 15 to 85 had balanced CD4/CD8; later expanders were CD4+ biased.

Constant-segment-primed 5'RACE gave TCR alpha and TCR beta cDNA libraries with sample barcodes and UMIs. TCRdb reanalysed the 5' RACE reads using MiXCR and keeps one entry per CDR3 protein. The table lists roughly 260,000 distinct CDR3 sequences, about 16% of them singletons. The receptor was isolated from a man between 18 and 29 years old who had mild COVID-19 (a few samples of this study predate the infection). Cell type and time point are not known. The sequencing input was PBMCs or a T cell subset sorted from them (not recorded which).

CDR3: CASSQAWDINQETQYF. The CDR3 DNA reads TGTGCCAGCAGCCAAGCTTGGGACATCAACCAAGAGACCCAGTACTTC. V is TRBV3-1 and J is TRBJ2-5, with TRBD1 as a possible D gene (6 bases). This CDR3 is built from 16 residues. V was cut by 1 base and J by 0 bases, with 12 bases left in between. CDR1 is LGHDT, CDR2 YNNKEL, per germline (reference sequence).